The clone carrying this T cell receptor beta chain was observed a few times. The data are from a study of human T cells and chemical hapten exposure. TCRdb passed the RACE reads through MiXCR, listing each CDR3 protein once. Counted here are about 180,000 distinct CDR3 sequences, just under 30% occurring once; the ten biggest clones make up just under 3%. V was clipped by 0 bases and J by 12 bases, with 18 bases between them. This CDR3 region has 15 residues. Germline CDR1 reads LGHNA; CDR2 reads YSLEER. The time point denotes: pre-sensitization, week 0. Treatment denoted: therapeutic diphenylcyclopropenone sensitization with weekly scalp DPC.

Sequencing used whole blood, obtained in connection with sensitization to the hapten diphenylcyclopropenone (DPC). This clonotype was obtained from a woman in her twenties or thirties with alopecia areata. Some clones in this sample may be carry-over from other donors' samples. V usage is TRBV4-3 and J usage is TRBJ2-1; unclear D gene. The CDR3 DNA follows: TGCGCCAGCAGCCAAGATTGGAGCCGAGCGTCGGGGCAGTTCTTC. It specifies CASSQDWSRASGQFF.